Below, one T cell receptor beta chain is given with its context. Per the study methods: Nucleated cell counts were estimated from reference gene primer amplification. Clones were read by immunoSEQ multiplex PCR, and TCRdb kept only the in-frame ones, dropping some. V, J and clone size derive from that table, while D and trimming were established from the DNA sequence. This table has about 100,000 clones, 80% appearing once. The germline V gene encodes CDR1 MNHEY and CDR2 SVGEGT. CDR3 size: 15 residues. The V segment lost 5 bases and the J segment 3 bases; nucleotides outside the gene matches: 4. The entry originates in a study of blood T cell repertoires in COVID-19.

The sequence was collected from a man between 65 and 85 years old with active or convalescent COVID-19. V usage is TRBV6-2 or TRBV6-3 and J usage is TRBJ2-1, with 10 bases fitting TRBD1. Sequencing was performed on peripheral blood. The CDR3 loop is CASSLRDRGYNEQFF. For the CDR3, the DNA is TGTGCCAGCAGTCTCCGGGACAGGGGCTACAATGAGCAGTTCTTC.